This TCR beta chain came from a study of T-cell memory formation after mild COVID-19. Turning to the study itself: Clusters were largely donor specific.

The CDR3 sequence is 12 residues long. Looked up from germline, CDR1 is SGHRS and CDR2 is YFSETQ. V lost 5 bases to trimming and J lost 6 bases, with 10 bases between them. Study results and limitations: Researchers report contracting CD4+ clones mostly in CM and EM, with CD8+ clones in EMRA. Cross-reactive memory apparently joined, as some responding clones appeared in pre-infection memory.

5'RACE with constant-segment primers built TCRalpha and TCRbeta cDNA libraries with UMIs. Each CDR3 protein gets one entry after TCRdb re-called the 5' RACE reads with MiXCR. The sample yields tens of thousands of distinct CDR3 sequences, less than 15% seen once. This clonotype came up a few times. What it binds is unknown. The sample comprised PBMCs or a T cell subset sorted from them (not recorded which). The chain combines TRBV5-1 with TRBJ2-3; D call uncertain. The receptor was derived from a man younger than 30 who had mild COVID-19 (a few samples of this study predate the infection). Cell type and time point are not known. The CDR3 spells CASRADADTQYF. The CDR3 DNA is TGCGCCAGCAGGGCTGATGCGGATACGCAGTATTTT.